These 24 T cell receptor beta chains originate from one sample sequenced in a study of T cells in Graves' hyperthyroidism and ophthalmopathy. Amplification yielded TCR beta CDR3 regions, with RNA transcripts as the source. Initially, a first-round RT-PCR of the TCR CDR3 employed the HTBI primer set. TCRdb fed the multiplex PCR reads into MiXCR, producing one record per CDR3 protein. Of around 600,000 distinct CDR3 sequences detected, 12% to 15% appear once; the ten largest clones hold roughly 7.7%. Sequenced material: blood. The receptors were sampled from a woman aged 18-35 years with Graves' ophthalmopathy.

This clonotype was seen many times. In DNA form, the CDR3 reads TGTGCCAGCCAATCAACAGGGGGCCGCACAGATACGCAGTATTTT. Its protein is CASQSTGGRTDTQYF. V and J are TRBV6-1 and TRBJ2-3, with 9 nucleotides matching TRBD1. The CDR3 extends over 15 amino acids. Germline assignment: CDR1 MNHNS and CDR2 SASEGT. V lost 8 bases, J lost 1 base, and 7 bases stayed unmatched.

This rearrangement joins TRBV24-1 to TRBJ2-1; no clear D. Germline V lookup: CDR1 KGHDR, CDR2 SFDVKD. Trimming took off 6 bases at V and 5 bases at J, with 22 bases between the two ends. The CDR3 spans 17 residues. The CDR3 sequence: CATSTSRAASLDNEQFF. As DNA, the CDR3 is TGTGCCACCAGTACGTCACGGGCAGCCAGCCTGGACAATGAGCAGTTCTTC.

This clonotype has only a few counts. The rearrangement links TRBV7-6 to TRBJ2-1, with a tentative D call TRBD1 (5 bases). This CDR3 has 16 residues. Trimming cost V 2 bases and J 5 bases, with 16 bases left between them. Germline V lookup: CDR1 SGHVS, CDR2 FNYEAQ. CDR3 protein: CASSLRMDNAHNEQFF. The CDR3 DNA follows: TGTGCCAGCAGCTTAAGAATGGACAACGCACACAATGAGCAGTTCTTC.

This sequence joins TRBV2 and TRBJ2-1, with 8 bases that match TRBD2. Germline CDR1 SNHLY, CDR2 FYNNEI. V lost 8 bases, J lost 15 bases, and 15 bases stayed unmatched. CDR3 length: 13 residues. The CDR3 region is CASSGLSGSRGFF. The CDR3 bases are TGTGCCAGCTCAGGTTTAAGCGGGAGTCGGGGGTTCTTC.

The chain carries TRBV28 and TRBJ1-1; no firm D call. Between the trimmed V and J ends, which lost 8 bases and 1 base, there was a span of 11 bases. Germline V CDR1 and CDR2: MDHEN, SYDVKM. The CDR3 is 13 residues long. CDR3 DNA: TGTGCCAGCGGCTTGTGGGGGAACACTGAAGCTTTCTTT. Translating it yields CASGLWGNTEAFF.

CDR3 bases: TGTGCCAGCAGTTACTCATCTAGCGGGAACACCGGGGAGCTGTTTTTT. As protein: CASSYSSSGNTGELFF. The V gene is TRBV6-2 or TRBV6-3, the J gene TRBJ2-2; 7 bases align to TRBD2. The CDR3 is 16 amino acids. J was trimmed by 1 base and V by 0 bases; bases with no gene match: 2. CDR1 is MNHEY and CDR2 is SVGEGT in the germline V gene.

This clonotype was detected a few times. This sequence joins TRBV7-2 and TRBJ1-2, with D perhaps matching TRBD1 (6 bases). Germline V gene data show CDR1 as SGHTA and CDR2 as FQGNSA. The CDR3 length is 16 residues. Trimming removed 2 bases at V and 2 bases at J, with 15 bases between. The CDR3 reads CASSLLGGWGNYGYTF. CDR3 sequence (DNA): TGTGCCAGCAGCTTATTAGGGGGGTGGGGAAACTATGGCTACACCTTC.

The genes are TRBV5-6 and TRBJ1-1; 9 bases are shared with TRBD1. This CDR3 has 16 residues. V lost 4 bases to trimming and J lost 1 base; unmatched junction nucleotides: 8. Germline values: CDR1 SGHDT, CDR2 YYEEEE. CDR3 sequence (DNA): TGTGCCAGCAGCCTCGGACAGGGGTCATCGAACACTGAAGCTTTCTTT. Protein product: CASSLGQGSSNTEAFF.

J is TRBJ1-1 and V is TRBV19; a possible D gene is TRBD1 (5 bases). This CDR3 contains 15 residues. The germline V gene has CDR1 LNHDA and CDR2 SQIVND (reference sequence). V lost 5 bases to trimming and J lost 5 bases, with 18 bases between them. The chain's CDR3 is CASSPMGLAGTEAFF. The CDR3, as DNA: TGTGCCAGTAGTCCTATGGGGTTAGCAGGGACTGAAGCTTTCTTT. The whole variable domain, filled in from reference TRBV19 and TRBJ1-1, reads DGGITQSPKYLFRKEGQNVTLSCEQNLNHDAMYWYRQDPGQGLRLIYYSQIVNDFQKGDIAEGYSVSREKKESFPLTVTSAQKNPTAFYLCASSPMGLAGTEAFFGQGTRLTVV.

This chain links TRBV4-3 with TRBJ2-3, with D perhaps TRBD1 or TRBD2 (6 bases each). The germline V gene has CDR1 LGHNA and CDR2 YSLEER. This CDR3 spans 15 amino acids. V was shortened by 0 bases and J by 5 bases, with 12 bases between the two germline ends. The CDR3 reads CASSQEGARGDTQYF. The CDR3 coding sequence is TGCGCCAGCAGCCAAGAGGGGGCGCGGGGAGATACGCAGTATTTT.

This clonotype occurred a few times. The chain uses TRBV4-3 and TRBJ2-7, with 10 bases identical to TRBD2. The germline V gene has CDR1 LGHNA and CDR2 YSLEER. V shed 0 bases, J shed 0 bases, and the junction held 8 bases outside the gene matches. The CDR3 has 18 amino acids. The CDR3 spells CASSQEASGRMSSYEQYF. DNA for the CDR3: TGCGCCAGCAGCCAAGAGGCTAGCGGGAGAATGAGCTCCTACGAGCAGTACTTC.

This clonotype was counted a few times. The chain combines TRBV4-3 with TRBJ1-1; D uncertain. Trimming took 0 bases from V and 1 from J, leaving 12 bases between them. Germline V gene sequence: CDR1 LGHNA, CDR2 YSLEER. This CDR3 contains 16 residues. CDR3 in DNA: TGCGCCAGCAGCCAAGATCATTCCGGCACGAACACTGAAGCTTTCTTT. This encodes CASSQDHSGTNTEAFF.

About this clonotype: Given a much more abundant clone one base away, this may be a read error. The V gene is TRBV5-1, the J gene TRBJ2-7, with TRBD2 identical over 8 bases. This CDR3 contains 15 residues. In germline, CDR1 is SGHRS, CDR2 YFSETQ. The CDR3 DNA reads as TGCGCCAGCGGCTTGGGTGGGACTAGCTCCTACGAGCAGTACTTC. Its protein product is CASGLGGTSSYEQYF. Together with reference TRBV5-1 and TRBJ2-7, the CDR3 gives the full variable domain: KAGVTQTPRYLIKTRGQQVTLSCSPISGHRSVSWYQQTPGQGLQFLFEYFSETQRNKGNFPGRFSGRQFSNSRSEMNVSTLELGDSALYLCASGLGGTSSYEQYFGPGTRLTVT.

There are a few counts of this clonotype. This chain joins TRBV4-3 and TRBJ1-1, with D possibly TRBD1 on 6 matching bases. This CDR3 is built from 18 residues. Trimming pared 2 bases from V and 0 bases from J, leaving 19 bases between. The V gene's germline CDR1 is LGHNA and CDR2 YSLEER. DNA of the CDR3: TGCGCCAGCAGCCAACGCGTGTGGGGGCCGGTCATGAACACTGAAGCTTTCTTT. Its protein product is CASSQRVWGPVMNTEAFF.

The chain joins TRBV7-6 to TRBJ2-3; no reliable D call. The CDR3 length is 15 residues. Germline V gene lookup returns CDR1 SGHVS and CDR2 FNYEAQ. Trimming cost V 1 base and J 0 bases, with 8 bases left between them. CDR3 loop: CASSLEAYSTDTQYF. CDR3 in DNA: TGTGCCAGCAGCTTAGAGGCCTATAGCACAGATACGCAGTATTTT.

This clonotype was picked up many times. The CDR3 nucleotides are TGTGCCAGCACCCCCTCGGGAGACTTTCCCTACGAGCAGTACTTC. As protein: CASTPSGDFPYEQYF. V usage is TRBV6-1 and J usage is TRBJ2-7, with a tentative D call TRBD2 (6 bases). The CDR3 loop spans 15 amino acids. V was shortened by 7 bases and J by 2 bases, with 18 bases between the two germline ends. CDR1 and CDR2 (germline): MNHNS, SASEGT.

This clonotype was picked up many times. The genes are TRBV2 and TRBJ2-7; TRBD1 agrees at 8 bases. The V gene end was trimmed by 5 bases and the J gene end by 3 bases; junction bases not matched to a gene: 12. The CDR3 spans 16 residues. Germline-derived CDR1 and CDR2 are SNHLY and FYNNEI. This CDR3 is CASSYGTGQEYYEQYF. In nucleotides, the CDR3 is TGTGCCAGCAGTTATGGGACAGGACAAGAGTACTACGAGCAGTACTTC.

The chain employs TRBV18 and TRBJ2-1, with TRBD1 matching 9 bases. Germline-derived CDR1 and CDR2 are KGHSH and LQKENI. The CDR3 loop spans 15 amino acids. J was trimmed by 4 bases and V by 4 bases; bases with no gene match: 5. The CDR3 DNA reads as TGTGCCAGCTCACGGGGACAGGGTCTTTACAATGAGCAGTTCTTC. Its protein product is CASSRGQGLYNEQFF.

This clonotype was found a few times. The J gene is TRBJ2-7, the V gene TRBV9; 11 bases are shared with TRBD2. There are 16 residues in the CDR3. The germline V gene has CDR1 SGDLS and CDR2 YYNGEE. The J segment lost 5 bases and the V segment lost 0 bases, leaving 7 bases of the junction unmatched. CDR3 residues: CASSVGGTSGPNEQYF. CDR3 sequence (DNA): TGTGCCAGCAGCGTAGGAGGGACTAGCGGCCCTAACGAGCAGTACTTC.

This clonotype has ten or more counts. V usage is TRBV4-3 and J usage is TRBJ1-2; D call uncertain. CDR3 length: 14 residues. Germline CDR1 and CDR2: LGHNA and YSLEER. Trimming pared 0 bases from V and 7 bases from J, leaving 12 bases between. The CDR3 bases are TGCGCCAGCAGCCAAGATTTCGGTGATCTTGGCTACACCTTC. Its protein is CASSQDFGDLGYTF.

In the case of this clonotype: Being one base from a much bigger clone, this may be a read error. CDR3 residues: CAGSYNTLGSSYNEQFF. Written as DNA, the CDR3 is TGTGCCGGCAGCTACAACACCCTAGGTAGCTCCTACAATGAGCAGTTCTTC. The genes are TRBV11-2 and TRBJ2-1, with unresolved D. This CDR3 comprises 17 residues. CDR1 and CDR2 from the germline V gene are SGHAT and FQNNGV.

There are a few counts of this clonotype. V gene TRBV6-2 or TRBV6-3 combines with J gene TRBJ2-1; 10 bases match TRBD2. Germline lookup yields CDR1 MNHEY and CDR2 SVGEGT. The trim removed 0 bases at V and 8 bases at J, leaving 13 bases unmatched. The CDR3 length is 18 residues. CDR3 sequence (DNA): TGTGCCAGCAGTTACTCGAGGAGCGGGAGGGCCTGGTCCTATGAGCAGTTCTTC. Translated, it gives CASSYSRSGRAWSYEQFF.

Many counts were recorded for this clonotype. V is TRBV5-1 and J is TRBJ1-1; 7 bases line up with TRBD1. J was trimmed by 0 bases and V by 0 bases; bases with no gene match: 8. The length of the CDR3 is 17 residues. Germline V gene data show CDR1 as SGHRS and CDR2 as YFSETQ. The CDR3 loop is CASSLGPGTDLNTEAFF. CDR3 bases: TGCGCCAGCAGCTTGGGTCCCGGGACAGATCTGAACACTGAAGCTTTCTTT.

In this sample, this clonotype turned up many times. This rearrangement joins TRBV29-1 to TRBJ1-1, with a possible D match to TRBD1 (6 bases). The CDR3 extends over 15 amino acids. The germline V gene encodes CDR1 SQVTM and CDR2 ANQGSEA. V shed 1 base and J shed 5 bases, with 17 bases lying between them. DNA for the CDR3: TGCAGCGTTGAAGGGACCGGGGGCAGGGTTACTGAAGCTTTCTTT. Translation: CSVEGTGGRVTEAFF.